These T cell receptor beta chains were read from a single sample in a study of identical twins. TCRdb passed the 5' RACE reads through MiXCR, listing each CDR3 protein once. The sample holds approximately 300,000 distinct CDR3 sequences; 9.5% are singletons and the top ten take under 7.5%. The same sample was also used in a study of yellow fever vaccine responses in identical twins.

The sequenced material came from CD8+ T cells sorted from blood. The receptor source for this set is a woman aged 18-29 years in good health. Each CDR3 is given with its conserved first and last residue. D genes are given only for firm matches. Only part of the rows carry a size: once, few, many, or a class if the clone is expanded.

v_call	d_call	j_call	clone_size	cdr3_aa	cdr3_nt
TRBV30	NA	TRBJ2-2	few	CGLDENQPTGELFF	TGTGGTTTGGATGAAAATCAACCCACCGGGGAGCTGTTTTTT
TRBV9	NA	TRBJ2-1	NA	CASSVGEKQFF	TGTGCCAGCAGCGTGGGTGAAAAGCAGTTCTTC
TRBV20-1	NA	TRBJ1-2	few	CSARSGYNYGYTF	TGCAGTGCTAGATCAGGTTACAACTATGGCTACACCTTC
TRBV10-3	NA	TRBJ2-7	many	CAISEGAESGFHEQYF	TGTGCCATCAGTGAAGGAGCGGAGTCGGGTTTCCACGAGCAGTACTTC
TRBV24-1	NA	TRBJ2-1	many	CATSDMRSLPTEQFF	TGTGCCACCAGTGATATGCGATCTCTACCTACCGAGCAGTTCTTC
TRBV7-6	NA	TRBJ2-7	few	CASSLGGSGEQYF	TGTGCCAGCAGCTTAGGGGGTTCTGGGGAGCAGTACTTC
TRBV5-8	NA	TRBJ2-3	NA	CASSLGVGDTDTQYF	TGTGCCAGCAGCTTGGGAGTGGGGGACACAGATACGCAGTATTTT
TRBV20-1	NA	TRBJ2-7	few	CSAIWAGSIHEQYF	TGCAGTGCCATTTGGGCAGGGAGTATCCACGAGCAGTACTTC
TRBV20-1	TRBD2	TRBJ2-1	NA	CSAPPLGTTYNEQFF	TGCAGTGCTCCACCCCTCGGGACTACCTACAATGAGCAGTTCTTC
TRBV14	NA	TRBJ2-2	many	CASSPQTGRGTGELFF	TGTGCCAGCAGCCCCCAGACAGGGAGGGGCACCGGGGAGCTGTTTTTT
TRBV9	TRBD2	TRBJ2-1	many	CASSVEGVAGNEQFF	TGTGCCAGCAGCGTAGAGGGGGTAGCGGGGAATGAGCAGTTCTTC
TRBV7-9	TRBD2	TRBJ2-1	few	CASSPRELAGGYNEQFF	TGTGCCAGCAGCCCAAGGGAGTTAGCGGGAGGATACAATGAGCAGTTCTTC
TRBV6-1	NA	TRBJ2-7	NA	CASKVPGNNEQYF	TGTGCCAGCAAGGTCCCAGGGAATAACGAGCAGTACTTC
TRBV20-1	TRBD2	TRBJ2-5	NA	CSATDEGLAGNQETQYF	TGCAGTGCTACAGATGAAGGTCTAGCGGGAAACCAAGAGACCCAGTACTTC
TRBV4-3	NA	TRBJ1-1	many	CASSQEVGMNTEAFF	TGCGCCAGCAGCCAAGAAGTAGGGATGAACACTGAAGCTTTCTTT
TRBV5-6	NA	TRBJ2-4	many	CASSPATEPSKNIQYF	TGTGCCAGCAGCCCTGCTACTGAGCCTTCCAAAAACATTCAGTACTTC
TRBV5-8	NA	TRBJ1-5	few	CASSLVAVSNQPQHF	TGTGCCAGCAGCTTGGTGGCGGTATCCAATCAGCCCCAGCATTTT
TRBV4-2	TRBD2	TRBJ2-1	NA	CASRPSSSGGPDEQFF	TGTGCCAGCCGCCCGAGCAGTAGCGGGGGGCCGGATGAGCAGTTCTTC
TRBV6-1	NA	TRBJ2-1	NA	CASSGMGNNEQFF	TGTGCCAGCAGCGGAATGGGCAACAATGAGCAGTTCTTC
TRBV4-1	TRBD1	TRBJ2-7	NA	CASSQRQGAAYEQYF	TGCGCCAGCAGCCAGAGACAGGGGGCTGCCTACGAGCAGTACTTC
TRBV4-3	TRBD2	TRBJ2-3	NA	CASSQDRAGGPSDTQYF	TGCGCCAGCAGCCAAGATCGGGCGGGAGGGCCTTCAGATACGCAGTATTTT
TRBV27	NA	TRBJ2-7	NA	CASSFANQAYEQYF	TGTGCCAGCAGTTTCGCAAACCAGGCCTACGAGCAGTACTTC
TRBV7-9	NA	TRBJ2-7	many	CASSLSGWEQYF	TGTGCCAGCAGCTTATCAGGATGGGAGCAGTACTTC
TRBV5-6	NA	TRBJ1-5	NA	CASSFARSNQPQHF	TGTGCCAGCAGCTTTGCCAGGAGCAATCAGCCCCAGCATTTT
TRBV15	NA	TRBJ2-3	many	CAIRNGLYSTDTQYF	TGTGCCATCAGAAACGGACTGTATAGCACAGATACGCAGTATTTT
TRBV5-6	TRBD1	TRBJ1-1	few	CASSLPGQGEAFF	TGTGCCAGCAGCTTACCGGGACAGGGGGAAGCTTTCTTT
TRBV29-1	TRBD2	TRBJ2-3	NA	CSVLIAGGPDTQYF	TGCAGCGTTCTAATAGCGGGAGGGCCAGATACGCAGTATTTT
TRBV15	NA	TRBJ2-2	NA	CATSTTGTGRTGELFF	TGTGCCACCAGCACAACCGGGACGGGGAGGACCGGGGAGCTGTTTTTT
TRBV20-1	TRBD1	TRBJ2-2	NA	CSARVPGGNTGELFF	TGCAGTGCTAGAGTGCCAGGGGGGAACACCGGGGAGCTGTTTTTT